The present T cell receptor beta chain was sequenced within a study of T cell clonality in common variable immunodeficiency. Study-wide results and limits: In common variable immunodeficiency, TCR beta chains reportedly carried fewer deletions and N-nucleotide insertions. Compared with healthy controls, CVID subjects showed increased TCRbeta clonality, mostly in about a third.

Sequencing used immunoSEQ multiplex PCR; TCRdb keeps in-frame clones, though not all of them. Singletons are absent from the sample, which has some 20,000 clones. This clone occurred a few times. The antigen is undetermined. The read finishes 3 residues shy of the CDR3 end, and the germline J gene is used to complete it. This CDR3 has 12 amino acids. CDR1 and CDR2 from the germline V gene are MGHDK and SYGVNS. The sequence was collected from a human donor with common variable immunodeficiency. The V gene is TRBV25-1, the J gene TRBJ1-1; 7 bases are a match to TRBD1. Sample: peripheral blood mononuclear cells. The sequenced part of the CDR3 DNA is TGTGCCAGCAGTGGACAGGGTTCCGTG. Its translation is CASSGQGSV. The whole CDR3 reads CASSGQGSVAFF.